These T cell receptor beta chains were read from a single sample in a study of shared clonotypes between healthy human individuals. TCRdb's copy holds only in-frame clones and misses some; the assay was immunoSEQ multiplex PCR. The table records about 2.1 million clones, 90% to 95% of them present only once. Sequenced sample: naive CD8+ T cells from PBMCs. The receptors derive from a man between 18 and 35 years old in good health. Some clones in this sample may be carry-over from other donors' samples. CDR3s include the opening cysteine and the closing phenylalanine or tryptophan. Fields, in order: V gene, CDR3 length, clone size, J gene, D gene, CDR3 protein, CDR3 DNA. The D gene is left open where the match is weak. The size entry is marked missing in some rows and otherwise reads once, few, many or a size class.

V gene: TRBV28; CDR3 length: 14; clone size: .; J gene: TRBJ1-2; D gene: .; CDR3 protein: CASSFREDPYGYTF; CDR3 DNA: TGTGCCAGCAGTTTTCGAGAGGACCCCTATGGCTACACCTTC
V gene: TRBV10-3; CDR3 length: 16; clone size: .; J gene: TRBJ1-5; D gene: .; CDR3 protein: CAISESWQGSNQPQHF; CDR3 DNA: TGTGCCATCAGTGAGTCGTGGCAGGGGTCAAATCAGCCCCAGCATTTT
V gene: TRBV27; CDR3 length: 14; clone size: .; J gene: TRBJ2-5; D gene: .; CDR3 protein: CASSLRTGPWTQYF; CDR3 DNA: TGTGCCAGCAGTTTAAGGACGGGCCCTTGGACCCAGTACTTC
V gene: TRBV6-5; CDR3 length: 16; clone size: .; J gene: TRBJ2-2; D gene: .; CDR3 protein: CASSYPRTLNTGELFF; CDR3 DNA: TGTGCCAGCAGTTACCCGAGGACACTGAACACCGGGGAGCTGTTTTTT
V gene: TRBV6-4; CDR3 length: 17; clone size: .; J gene: TRBJ1-3; D gene: .; CDR3 protein: CASRNLKGLGGRNTIYF; CDR3 DNA: TGTGCCAGCAGAAACCTAAAAGGACTCGGAGGTAGAAACACCATATATTTT
V gene: TRBV28; CDR3 length: 13; clone size: .; J gene: TRBJ2-7; D gene: TRBD2; CDR3 protein: CASSFSGSYEQYF; CDR3 DNA: TGTGCCAGCAGTTTCAGCGGGAGCTACGAGCAGTACTTC
V gene: TRBV10-3; CDR3 length: 15; clone size: .; J gene: TRBJ2-7; D gene: TRBD1; CDR3 protein: CAITPDRGVSYEQYF; CDR3 DNA: TGTGCCATCACCCCGGACAGGGGAGTCTCCTACGAGCAGTACTTC
V gene: TRBV4-3; CDR3 length: 16; clone size: .; J gene: TRBJ1-1; D gene: .; CDR3 protein: CASSQGVTSESTEAFF; CDR3 DNA: TGCGCCAGCAGCCAAGGAGTGACGTCTGAGAGCACTGAAGCTTTCTTT
V gene: TRBV2; CDR3 length: 16; clone size: .; J gene: TRBJ2-1; D gene: .; CDR3 protein: CASSESRLRSYNEQFF; CDR3 DNA: TGTGCCAGCAGTGAAAGTCGGTTGCGCTCCTACAATGAGCAGTTCTTC
V gene: TRBV28; CDR3 length: 14; clone size: once; J gene: TRBJ2-2; D gene: .; CDR3 protein: CASSLGGNTGELFF; CDR3 DNA: TGTGCCAGCAGTTTAGGGGGGAACACCGGGGAGCTGTTTTTT
V gene: TRBV27; CDR3 length: 16; clone size: once; J gene: TRBJ2-7; D gene: .; CDR3 protein: CASSLGGLPNTYEQYF; CDR3 DNA: TGTGCCAGCAGTTTAGGTGGGCTTCCGAATACCTACGAGCAGTACTTC
V gene: TRBV9; CDR3 length: 19; clone size: .; J gene: TRBJ2-2; D gene: TRBD2; CDR3 protein: CASSVEGLAGSGETGELFF; CDR3 DNA: TGTGCCAGCAGCGTAGAGGGACTAGCGGGCTCTGGAGAGACCGGGGAGCTGTTTTTT
V gene: TRBV7-3; CDR3 length: 14; clone size: .; J gene: TRBJ2-7; D gene: .; CDR3 protein: CASSPSGASYEQYF; CDR3 DNA: TGTGCCAGCAGCCCCTCGGGAGCCTCCTACGAGCAGTACTTC
V gene: TRBV7-9; CDR3 length: 16; clone size: .; J gene: TRBJ2-7; D gene: TRBD1; CDR3 protein: CASSLRPGQGGTSLYF; CDR3 DNA: TGTGCCAGCAGCCTAAGGCCAGGACAGGGAGGTACGTCGCTGTACTTC
V gene: TRBV7-2; CDR3 length: 15; clone size: .; J gene: TRBJ2-7; D gene: TRBD2; CDR3 protein: CASSPNFGGTIEQYF; CDR3 DNA: TGTGCCAGCAGCCCCAACTTCGGGGGGACGATCGAGCAGTACTTC
V gene: TRBV7-3; CDR3 length: 16; clone size: .; J gene: TRBJ2-7; D gene: TRBD1; CDR3 protein: CASSPLGLGQGAEQYF; CDR3 DNA: TGTGCCAGCAGTCCGCTAGGGCTCGGACAGGGGGCCGAGCAGTACTTC
V gene: TRBV7-8; CDR3 length: 18; clone size: .; J gene: TRBJ2-1; D gene: TRBD2; CDR3 protein: CASSLGLAGPPTHNEQFF; CDR3 DNA: TGTGCCAGCAGCTTGGGTCTAGCGGGTCCCCCCACCCACAATGAGCAGTTCTTC
V gene: TRBV29-1; CDR3 length: 13; clone size: .; J gene: TRBJ2-7; D gene: TRBD1; CDR3 protein: CSVASGQGYEQYF; CDR3 DNA: TGCAGCGTCGCGTCCGGACAGGGCTACGAGCAGTACTTC
V gene: TRBV9; CDR3 length: 13; clone size: once; J gene: TRBJ1-2; D gene: .; CDR3 protein: CASSVGGEVGYTF; CDR3 DNA: TGTGCCAGCAGCGTAGGGGGTGAGGTCGGCTACACCTTC
V gene: TRBV9; CDR3 length: 15; clone size: .; J gene: TRBJ1-4; D gene: TRBD1; CDR3 protein: CASSVSGTAFNRLFF; CDR3 DNA: TGTGCCAGCAGCGTCTCCGGGACAGCCTTCAACAGATTGTTTTTT
V gene: TRBV5-1; CDR3 length: 13; clone size: .; J gene: TRBJ2-7; D gene: .; CDR3 protein: CASSLAVAYEQYF; CDR3 DNA: TGCGCCAGCAGCTTGGCAGTCGCCTACGAGCAGTACTTC
V gene: TRBV11-1; CDR3 length: 14; clone size: .; J gene: TRBJ2-7; D gene: .; CDR3 protein: CASSRLDRVEEQYF; CDR3 DNA: TGTGCCAGCAGCCGTTTAGATAGGGTGGAAGAGCAGTACTTC
V gene: TRBV5-1; CDR3 length: 16; clone size: once; J gene: TRBJ2-2; D gene: TRBD2; CDR3 protein: CASSLGGLAWPGELFF; CDR3 DNA: TGCGCCAGCAGCTTGGGGGGACTAGCGTGGCCCGGGGAGCTGTTTTTT
V gene: TRBV6-5; CDR3 length: 14; clone size: .; J gene: TRBJ1-3; D gene: .; CDR3 protein: CASSPGLKGNTIYF; CDR3 DNA: TGTGCCAGCAGCCCCGGACTCAAAGGAAACACCATATATTTT
V gene: TRBV28; CDR3 length: 14; clone size: .; J gene: TRBJ1-5; D gene: .; CDR3 protein: CASSFRQGDQPQHF; CDR3 DNA: TGTGCCAGCAGTTTTCGGCAGGGTGATCAGCCCCAGCATTTT
V gene: TRBV19; CDR3 length: 15; clone size: few; J gene: TRBJ2-6; D gene: .; CDR3 protein: CASSMGAGGANVLTF; CDR3 DNA: TGTGCCAGTAGTATGGGGGCAGGTGGGGCCAACGTCCTGACTTTC
V gene: TRBV6-5; CDR3 length: 14; clone size: .; J gene: TRBJ2-3; D gene: .; CDR3 protein: CASSNERDGDTQYF; CDR3 DNA: TGTGCCAGCAGTAACGAACGGGACGGAGATACGCAGTATTTT
V gene: TRBV29-1; CDR3 length: 11; clone size: .; J gene: TRBJ2-5; D gene: TRBD1; CDR3 protein: CSVTGVETQYF; CDR3 DNA: TGCAGCGTAACAGGGGTTGAGACCCAGTACTTC
V gene: TRBV27; CDR3 length: 18; clone size: .; J gene: TRBJ2-1; D gene: .; CDR3 protein: CASSPLRWQSSSYNEQFF; CDR3 DNA: TGTGCCAGCAGTCCACTGCGCTGGCAGTCGAGCTCCTACAATGAGCAGTTCTTC
V gene: TRBV9; CDR3 length: 13; clone size: few; J gene: TRBJ1-5; D gene: .; CDR3 protein: CASSVGGGQPQHF; CDR3 DNA: TGTGCCAGCAGCGTAGGAGGAGGTCAGCCCCAGCATTTT
V gene: TRBV6-5; CDR3 length: 14; clone size: .; J gene: TRBJ1-4; D gene: TRBD1; CDR3 protein: CASTLFQGGEKLFF; CDR3 DNA: TGTGCCAGCACCCTCTTTCAGGGGGGTGAAAAACTGTTTTTT
V gene: TRBV7-2; CDR3 length: 16; clone size: .; J gene: TRBJ2-7; D gene: .; CDR3 protein: CASSPSYRDPAYEQYF; CDR3 DNA: TGTGCCAGCAGCCCTAGCTACAGGGACCCGGCCTACGAGCAGTACTTC
V gene: TRBV4-1; CDR3 length: 17; clone size: .; J gene: TRBJ1-3; D gene: .; CDR3 protein: CASSPASFFRGGNTIYF; CDR3 DNA: TGCGCCAGCAGCCCAGCTTCATTCTTTAGGGGGGGGAACACCATATATTTT
V gene: TRBV5-4; CDR3 length: 11; clone size: .; J gene: TRBJ2-1; D gene: .; CDR3 protein: CASSSIGEQFF; CDR3 DNA: TGTGCCAGCAGCTCCATTGGGGAGCAGTTCTTC
V gene: TRBV4-1; CDR3 length: 16; clone size: .; J gene: TRBJ2-1; D gene: TRBD1; CDR3 protein: CASSQRTGEAYNEQFF; CDR3 DNA: TGCGCCAGCAGCCAACGGACAGGGGAGGCCTACAATGAGCAGTTCTTC
V gene: TRBV11-1; CDR3 length: 14; clone size: .; J gene: TRBJ2-2; D gene: .; CDR3 protein: CASSPDWNTGELFF; CDR3 DNA: TGTGCCAGCAGCCCCGACTGGAACACCGGGGAGCTGTTTTTT
V gene: TRBV5-8; CDR3 length: 16; clone size: .; J gene: TRBJ2-3; D gene: TRBD2; CDR3 protein: CASSPDWRERVDTQYF; CDR3 DNA: TGTGCCAGCAGCCCTGACTGGCGGGAGCGGGTAGATACGCAGTATTTT
V gene: TRBV30; CDR3 length: 15; clone size: .; J gene: TRBJ2-7; D gene: TRBD1; CDR3 protein: CAWSALGGLADEQYF; CDR3 DNA: TGTGCCTGGAGTGCCCTAGGGGGCCTGGCGGACGAGCAGTACTTC
V gene: TRBV28; CDR3 length: 15; clone size: .; J gene: TRBJ1-4; D gene: .; CDR3 protein: CASSFETRIGEKLFF; CDR3 DNA: TGTGCCAGCAGTTTTGAAACCCGGATTGGGGAAAAACTGTTTTTT
V gene: TRBV27; CDR3 length: 14; clone size: .; J gene: TRBJ2-7; D gene: .; CDR3 protein: CASRPFGGAYEQYF; CDR3 DNA: TGTGCCAGCAGACCATTCGGGGGCGCCTACGAGCAGTACTTC
V gene: TRBV6-6; CDR3 length: 12; clone size: few; J gene: TRBJ1-1; D gene: .; CDR3 protein: CASSLTDTEAFF; CDR3 DNA: TGTGCCAGCAGCCTGACCGACACTGAAGCTTTCTTT
V gene: TRBV5-1; CDR3 length: 17; clone size: .; J gene: TRBJ2-3; D gene: .; CDR3 protein: CASSLAVVLSSTDTQYF; CDR3 DNA: TGCGCCAGCAGCTTGGCGGTAGTCCTGTCTAGCACAGATACGCAGTATTTT
V gene: TRBV19; CDR3 length: 16; clone size: .; J gene: TRBJ2-1; D gene: TRBD2; CDR3 protein: CASSIDLAGEDNEQFF; CDR3 DNA: TGTGCCAGTAGTATAGATCTAGCGGGAGAGGACAATGAGCAGTTCTTC
V gene: TRBV6-4; CDR3 length: 14; clone size: .; J gene: TRBJ2-2; D gene: .; CDR3 protein: CASLGQPRVGELFF; CDR3 DNA: TGTGCCTCCTTGGGCCAGCCACGAGTCGGGGAGCTGTTTTTT
V gene: TRBV11-1; CDR3 length: 15; clone size: .; J gene: TRBJ2-3; D gene: TRBD2; CDR3 protein: CASSSGAGITDTQYF; CDR3 DNA: TGTGCCAGCAGCTCAGGAGCGGGAATCACAGATACGCAGTATTTT
V gene: TRBV10-3; CDR3 length: 16; clone size: .; J gene: TRBJ1-3; D gene: TRBD1; CDR3 protein: CASRQGAEGTGNTIYF; CDR3 DNA: TGTGCCTCCAGACAGGGGGCTGAAGGAACTGGAAACACCATATATTTT
V gene: TRBV9; CDR3 length: 15; clone size: once; J gene: TRBJ2-1; D gene: .; CDR3 protein: CASSVAGISYNEQFF; CDR3 DNA: TGTGCCAGCAGCGTAGCAGGGATTTCCTACAATGAGCAGTTCTTC
V gene: TRBV19; CDR3 length: 19; clone size: .; J gene: TRBJ2-7; D gene: .; CDR3 protein: CASSMVGRDAKGASYEQYF; CDR3 DNA: TGTGCCAGTAGTATGGTTGGCCGGGACGCAAAAGGGGCTTCCTACGAGCAGTACTTC
V gene: TRBV4-1; CDR3 length: 16; clone size: .; J gene: TRBJ2-1; D gene: .; CDR3 protein: CASSQRGGPFYNEQFF; CDR3 DNA: TGCGCCAGCAGCCAACGAGGAGGACCTTTCTACAATGAGCAGTTCTTC
V gene: TRBV30; CDR3 length: 18; clone size: .; J gene: TRBJ2-5; D gene: TRBD1; CDR3 protein: CAWSVFYYRDRGQETQYF; CDR3 DNA: TGTGCCTGGAGTGTATTTTATTATAGGGACAGGGGCCAAGAGACCCAGTACTTC
V gene: TRBV15; CDR3 length: 17; clone size: .; J gene: TRBJ2-5; D gene: .; CDR3 protein: CATSTAAGTVHQETQYF; CDR3 DNA: TGTGCCACCAGCACAGCCGCCGGGACCGTACACCAAGAGACCCAGTACTTC
V gene: TRBV6-5; CDR3 length: 15; clone size: .; J gene: TRBJ1-4; D gene: TRBD1; CDR3 protein: CASRVTGASNEKLFF; CDR3 DNA: TGTGCCAGCAGAGTAACAGGGGCTTCTAATGAAAAACTGTTTTTT
V gene: TRBV7-9; CDR3 length: 15; clone size: .; J gene: TRBJ2-7; D gene: TRBD2; CDR3 protein: CASSEELAGVREQYF; CDR3 DNA: TGTGCCAGCAGCGAAGAACTAGCGGGAGTTCGCGAGCAGTACTTC